The 20 T cell receptor beta chains listed next were all sequenced from one sample in a study of blood T cells in healthy people across ages. A second PCR, run for about 7 to 11 cycles, used a sample-barcoded 5' primer plus a J-beta primer mix. Each CDR3 protein gets one entry after TCRdb re-called the 5' RACE reads with MiXCR. There are roughly 1,300,000 distinct CDR3 sequences in the sample; approximately 59% occur only once, and about 6.3% lies in the top ten. The specimen sequenced was blood. Receptors were obtained from a man aged 18 to 30 in good health.

This chain joins TRBV20-1 and TRBJ2-1; D gene ambiguous. Germline V gives CDR1 DFQATT, CDR2 SNEGSKA (reference sequence). Trimming removed 6 bases from V and 5 bases from J, with 14 bases in between. This CDR3 region has 13 residues. CDR3 DNA sequence: TGCAGTGCGCAGTCTAGTGGGCACAATGAGCAGTTCTTC. Its translation: CSAQSSGHNEQFF.

The chain carries TRBV4-1 and TRBJ2-3; TRBD2 matches 10 bases. The CDR3 sequence is 16 residues long. V shed 4 bases, J shed 3 bases, and the junction held 7 bases outside the gene matches. Germline V gene data show CDR1 as MGHRA and CDR2 as YSYEKL. The CDR3 DNA follows: TGCGCCAGCAGCCCCGAACTAGCGGGATGGACAGATACGCAGTATTTT. Translated, it gives CASSPELAGWTDTQYF.

In regard to this clonotype: A read error is possible here, since a much larger clone lies one base away. The chain uses TRBV21-1 and TRBJ2-1; the table assigns TRBD2, which was not confirmed against the DNA. The DNA end favors TRBJ2-7, so the J call may be wrong. TRBV21-1 is listed as a pseudogene. The length of the CDR3 is 15 residues. CDR3 bases: TGTGCCAGCAGCAGTACTAGCGGCGGGTACAATGAGCAGTACTTC. Protein product: CASSSTSGGYNEQYF.

This clonotype was detected only a few times. The chain joins TRBV29-1 to TRBJ1-4; D might be TRBD1 (5 bases). The ends were cut back, 1 base at V and 4 bases at J, with 10 bases in the middle. The CDR3 has 14 residues. Germline values: CDR1 SQVTM, CDR2 ANQGSEA. The CDR3 reads CSVEGLGLNEKLFF. The CDR3, as DNA: TGCAGCGTTGAAGGGTTGGGGCTTAATGAAAAACTGTTTTTT.

The chain links TRBV28 to TRBJ2-4; 10 nucleotides line up with TRBD2. The trim removed 5 bases at V and 1 base at J, leaving 11 bases unmatched. This CDR3 is built from 18 residues. Germline assignment: CDR1 MDHEN and CDR2 SYDVKM. For the CDR3, the DNA is TGTGCCAGCAGTACCCTAGCGGGAGTCGGGGAGGCCAAAAACATTCAGTACTTC. This translates into CASSTLAGVGEAKNIQYF.

The gene calls are TRBV6-5 and TRBJ2-2, with D hard to call. CDR1 is MNHEY and CDR2 is SVGAGI in the germline V gene. Trimming shortened V by 5 bases and J by 7 bases, and 11 bases separated the two germline ends. This CDR3 contains 13 residues. The DNA of the CDR3 is TGTGCCAGCAGTCCCCTGGGCGACGGGGAGCTGTTTTTT. Translation gives CASSPLGDGELFF.

The rearrangement uses TRBV20-1 and TRBJ1-2; no definite D call. V shed 5 bases and J shed 1 base, with 14 bases lying between them. The V gene's germline CDR1 is DFQATT and CDR2 SNEGSKA (reference sequence). CDR3 length: 14 amino acids. This CDR3 is CSADTATGNYGYTF. The CDR3 DNA reads as TGCAGTGCTGATACAGCCACCGGTAACTATGGCTACACCTTC.

The V and J genes are TRBV5-4 and TRBJ2-4, with a possible D match to TRBD1 (6 bases). The better agreement between TRBJ2-7 and the DNA end casts doubt on the J call. Germline V gives CDR1 SGHNT, CDR2 YYREEE (reference sequence). CDR3 size: 13 residues. CDR3 nucleotides: TGTGCCAGCAGCAAAAACCAGGGGTACGAGCAGTACTTC. This translates into CASSKNQGYEQYF.

The V and J genes are TRBV28 and TRBJ1-1; no clear D. The length of the CDR3 is 14 residues. V lost 2 bases to trimming and J lost 3 bases, with 10 bases between them. Germline V gene lookup returns CDR1 MDHEN and CDR2 SYDVKM. CDR3 bases: TGTGCCAGCAGTTTAACAGTGGGCGACACTGAAGCTTTCTTT. This sequence encodes CASSLTVGDTEAFF.

About this clonotype: Its ends do not fully match the called genes, so a read error is possible. This chain connects TRBV11-2 to TRBJ1-6; 7 bases line up with TRBD1. CDR3 size: 18 residues. The germline V gene has CDR1 SGHAT and CDR2 FQNNGV. CDR3 bases: TGTGCCAGCAACTTACCCTCAGGGGGGGCCCCGACCAATTCACCCCTCCACTTT. This gives the protein CASNLPSGGAPTNSPLHF.

V is TRBV3-1 and J is TRBJ2-3; D remains ambiguous. Germline loops: CDR1 LGHDT, CDR2 YNNKEL (reference sequence). Trimming took off 4 bases at V and 2 bases at J, with 7 bases between the two ends. CDR3 length: 13 residues. CDR3 in amino acids: CASSRSFTDTQYF. DNA of the CDR3: TGTGCCAGCAGCCGTTCTTTCACAGATACGCAGTATTTT.

This sequence joins TRBV28 and TRBJ1-2; 9 bases align to TRBD1. The CDR3 is 12 residues long. V gave up 8 bases and J gave up 8 bases; unmatched junction bases: 6. Germline CDR1 is MDHEN and CDR2 is SYDVKM. As DNA, the CDR3 is TGTGCCAGCGTCAGGACAGGGGTCGGCTACACCTTC. Its protein is CASVRTGVGYTF.

The chain carries TRBV5-1 and TRBJ1-1; possibly TRBD1 for D (5 bases). CDR1 and CDR2 from the germline V gene are SGHRS and YFSETQ. The CDR3 totals 15 residues. Trimming pared 4 bases from V and 1 base from J, leaving 14 bases between. The CDR3 DNA reads as TGCGCCAGCAGCCCGACAATTCAGGGGAACACTGAAGCTTTCTTT. Amino acid sequence: CASSPTIQGNTEAFF.

The rearrangement joins TRBV3-1 to TRBJ2-4, with 8 bases aligning to TRBD1. J lost 13 bases, V lost 5 bases, and 16 bases had no gene match. The V gene's germline CDR1 is LGHDT and CDR2 YNNKEL (reference sequence). The CDR3 is 15 amino acids. The CDR3 here is CASSGQGAIYNEQYF. The DNA for the CDR3 is TGTGCCAGCAGCGGCCAGGGGGCTATCTACAATGAGCAGTACTTC.

V is TRBV20-1 and J is TRBJ1-3; 11 nucleotides align to TRBD1. Germline V gene data show CDR1 as DFQATT and CDR2 as SNEGSKA (reference sequence). V shed 0 bases and J 3 bases; nucleotides not matched to a gene: 4. The CDR3 has 16 amino acids. In DNA form, the CDR3 reads TGCAGTGCTAGAGAACGGACAGGGGGCCGTGGAAACACCATATATTTT. Translating gives CSARERTGGRGNTIYF.

The V gene is TRBV7-9, the J gene TRBJ2-1, with a possible D match to TRBD1 (6 bases). V lost 6 bases and J lost 4, with 13 bases in between. Germline CDR1 reads SEHNR; CDR2 reads FQNEAQ (reference sequence). CDR3 length: 14 amino acids. The CDR3 sequence: CASSFRTVYNEQFF. DNA of the CDR3: TGTGCCAGCAGTTTCCGGACAGTTTACAATGAGCAGTTCTTC.

This rearrangement joins TRBV11-2 to TRBJ2-7; D possibly corresponds to TRBD2 (5 bases). This CDR3 has 16 amino acids. Trimming stripped 5 bases from V and 0 bases from J, with 17 bases between. Germline CDR1 reads SGHAT; CDR2 reads FQNNGV. As DNA, the CDR3 is TGTGCCAGCAGCGCACCATGGACTTCCAGCTCCTACGAGCAGTACTTC. Its protein product is CASSAPWTSSSYEQYF. Supplemented by reference TRBV11-2 and TRBJ2-7, the full variable domain reads EAGVAQSPRYKIIEKRQSVAFWCNPISGHATLYWYQQILGQGPKLLIQFQNNGVVDDSQLPKDRFSAERLKGVDSTLKIQPAKLEDSAVYLCASSAPWTSSSYEQYFGPGTRLTVT.

This chain links TRBV21-1 with TRBJ1-4; TRBD1, the table's D call, lacks a check against the DNA. TRBV21-1 counts as a pseudogene. This CDR3 has 17 residues. The CDR3 DNA follows: TGTGCCAGCAGCAAGAGGGCACCGGGACAGGGTAATGAAAAACTGTTTTTT. This codes for CASSKRAPGQGNEKLFF.

This clonotype was detected ten times or more. The rearrangement links TRBV11-2 to TRBJ2-5, with 8 nucleotides matching TRBD1. Germline CDR1 reads SGHAT; CDR2 reads FQNNGV. CDR3 length: 16 residues. With V trimmed by 3 bases and J by 12 bases, 18 bases remained unmatched. The CDR3 reads CASSFGLRQGKLGKYF. The CDR3 region has the DNA TGTGCCAGCAGCTTCGGTCTCCGACAGGGGAAGTTGGGCAAGTACTTC. Full variable domain (remainder filled in from reference TRBV11-2 and TRBJ2-5): EAGVAQSPRYKIIEKRQSVAFWCNPISGHATLYWYQQILGQGPKLLIQFQNNGVVDDSQLPKDRFSAERLKGVDSTLKIQPAKLEDSAVYLCASSFGLRQGKLGKYFGPGTRLLVL.

The chain uses TRBV29-1 and TRBJ2-1; TRBD2 might be the D (6 bases). V lost 3 bases and J lost 9, with 15 bases in between. Germline CDR1 and CDR2: SQVTM and ANQGSEA. This CDR3 region has 13 residues. CDR3 region: CSVETRAVGEQFF. For the CDR3, the DNA is TGCAGCGTTGAGACTAGAGCGGTGGGTGAGCAGTTCTTC.